This entry features one T cell receptor beta chain sequence. Its target is unknown. A second PCR of about 6 to 11 cycles used a sample-barcoded 5' primer and a J-beta primer mix. TCRdb itself ran the 5' RACE reads through MiXCR, one entry per CDR3 protein. This repertoire shows hundreds of thousands of distinct CDR3 sequences, approximately 53% found once; its top ten account for roughly two fifths. The sample comes from a study of blood T cells in healthy people across ages. Study-level findings and limits: A roughly linear age-dependent decrease characterized TCR beta diversity per million T cells. Unsorted PBMCs prevented conclusive naive versus antigen-experienced comparison.

Material: blood. This receptor was obtained from a man of 80 years or more in good health.

Here the CDR3 DNA reads TGTGCCAGCAGCCAAGAGGGACAGGGGCGCGACGAGCAGTACTTC. It yields the protein CASSQEGQGRDEQYF. J is TRBJ2-4 and V is TRBV4-2; 10 positions agree with TRBD1. The J call could be wrong; TRBJ2-7 is a better fit for the DNA end. The CDR3 runs to 15 residues. CDR1 and CDR2 (germline): LGHNA, YNFKEQ.